A selection of T cell receptor beta chains follows, all from one sample in a study of blood T cell repertoires in COVID-19. Here immunoSEQ multiplex PCR was the method, and the copy in TCRdb shows in-frame clones only, minus some. Of 45,000 to 55,000 clones listed, less than 90% were seen once; the top ten hold under 6%. The specimen sequenced was peripheral blood. These receptors all stem from a human donor in a cohort sampled during active COVID-19. Both conserved end residues are part of each CDR3. D genes are given only for firm matches. A row's size may be missing; if present it is once, few, many or a size class.

length,V,D,J,size,DNA,CDR3
12,TRBV30,-,TRBJ2-1,many,TGTGCCTGGAGCCCCCGCCCGCAGGAGCAGTTCTTC,CAWSPRPQEQFF
11,TRBV5-1,TRBD1,TRBJ2-7,-,TGCGCCAGCAGCCAGACAGGGGAACAGTACTTC,CASSQTGEQYF
15,TRBV7-2,-,TRBJ2-6,-,TGTGCCAGCTCCGGGACAAACTCTGGGGCCAACGTCCTGACTTTC,CASSGTNSGANVLTF
15,TRBV9,TRBD1,TRBJ1-1,-,TGTGCCAGCAGCGTAGAGGGGGCAGGGGAGACTGAAGCTTTCTTT,CASSVEGAGETEAFF
14,TRBV6-2/TRBV6-3,-,TRBJ2-4,-,TGTGCCAGCAGTTACTCCGGGGCCAAAAACATTCAGTACTTC,CASSYSGAKNIQYF
12,TRBV19,-,TRBJ1-2,-,TGTGCCAGTAGCCCCGGGGGAGATGGCTACACCTTC,CASSPGGDGYTF
15,TRBV30,-,TRBJ2-5,-,TGTGCCTGGAGGTCATATGGGGCCAGGCAAGAGACCCAGTACTTC,CAWRSYGARQETQYF
16,TRBV5-6,-,TRBJ1-6,once,TGTGCCAGCAGCCCGAACCAGGGGTTGGGTAATTCACCCCTCCACTTT,CASSPNQGLGNSPLHF
15,TRBV10-1,-,TRBJ1-5,few,TGCGCCAGCAGTGAGACGGTAGTATTAAATCAGCCCCAGCATTTT,CASSETVVLNQPQHF
12,TRBV29-1,-,TRBJ1-2,-,TGCAGCGTTCAGCAGGGGTCCCATGGCTACACCTTC,CSVQQGSHGYTF
13,TRBV7-3,TRBD1,TRBJ2-3,few,TGTGCCAGCAGCTTGGGGTCCGGGACAGGGAGATATTTT,CASSLGSGTGRYF
12,TRBV7-8,-,TRBJ1-2,few,TGTGCCAGCAGCCAGGGAGACTATGGCTACACCTTC,CASSQGDYGYTF
13,TRBV5-1,-,TRBJ2-7,-,TGCGCCAGCAGCGGAGGGCTGGGATACGAGCAGTACTTC,CASSGGLGYEQYF
15,TRBV5-4,TRBD1,TRBJ1-2,-,TGTGCCAGCAGCTTGGAGGCAGGGGGCTACTATGGCTACACCTTC,CASSLEAGGYYGYTF
15,TRBV7-9,-,TRBJ2-2,-,TGTGCCAGCAGCTTACGGGGGGCTGGAACCGGGGAGCTGTTTTTT,CASSLRGAGTGELFF
17,TRBV27,TRBD1,TRBJ1-1,-,TGTGCCAGCAGTTTATCCCTGCTGGAGGGGGCGAGAACTGAAGCTTTCTTT,CASSLSLLEGARTEAFF
12,TRBV6-4,-,TRBJ1-5,-,TGTGCCAGACAGGGATCGTTATCGACCCAGCATTTT,CARQGSLSTQHF
14,TRBV19,-,TRBJ2-7,-,TGTGCCAGTAATGAACGGCCAGGAGGCGGAGAGCAGTACTTC,CASNERPGGGEQYF
15,TRBV9,TRBD1,TRBJ2-3,-,TGTGCCAGCAGCGTAGAGGGGGCGCAGGGAGATACGCAGTATTTT,CASSVEGAQGDTQYF
15,TRBV6-5,TRBD2,TRBJ2-1,-,TGTGCCAGCAGTTACCAGGCGGGGGGGCCCTATGAGCAGTTCTTC,CASSYQAGGPYEQFF
13,TRBV6-5,-,TRBJ1-2,few,TGTGCCAGCAGTTACGCGACAAGAGGGGGCTACACCTTC,CASSYATRGGYTF
14,TRBV19,TRBD1,TRBJ1-1,-,TGTGCCACCCGAAAGGGGGCAGGGAACACTGAAGCTTTCTTT,CATRKGAGNTEAFF
15,TRBV5-5,-,TRBJ2-3,few,TGTGCCAGCAGCCTGCTCGGCGGCGGCACAGATACGCAGTATTTT,CASSLLGGGTDTQYF
14,TRBV19,-,TRBJ2-3,-,TGTGCCAGTACACAGGATCACTCGACAGATACGCAGTATTTT,CASTQDHSTDTQYF
14,TRBV6-1,-,TRBJ1-2,-,TGTGCCAGCAGTGAAGTACGAGGGGGCTATGGCTACACCTTC,CASSEVRGGYGYTF
13,TRBV18,TRBD1,TRBJ1-5,-,TGTGCCAGCTCACCCGGACAGGATCAGCCCCAGCATTTT,CASSPGQDQPQHF
16,TRBV7-9,-,TRBJ2-7,-,TGTGCCAGCAGCTTAGCGTCCGGGGGGCATACCTACGAGCAGTACTTC,CASSLASGGHTYEQYF
16,TRBV4-1,TRBD2,TRBJ2-4,-,TGCGCCAGCAGCCAAGTCCCGGGGGGGGAGTCAGGCATTCAGTACTTC,CASSQVPGGESGIQYF
15,TRBV24-1,-,TRBJ2-2,-,TGTGCCACCAGTGATGGGGCAGCGAACACCGGGGAGCTGTTTTTT,CATSDGAANTGELFF
14,TRBV29-1,TRBD1,TRBJ2-1,-,TGCAGCGTTGAAGAAGGGGGCCCTCGGTATTTGATGTTCTTC,CSVEEGGPRYLMFF
14,TRBV18,-,TRBJ1-6,-,TGTGCCAGCTCAATGGCAGCCTATAATTCACCCCTCCACTTT,CASSMAAYNSPLHF
11,TRBV6-2/TRBV6-3,-,TRBJ1-1,few,TGTGCCAGCAGTTACATCGGGGAAGCTTTCTTT,CASSYIGEAFF
13,TRBV5-5,TRBD1,TRBJ1-2,-,TGTGCCAGCAGCTTGGGGACAGGGGGCCACTACACCTTC,CASSLGTGGHYTF
14,TRBV7-8,-,TRBJ1-5,-,TGTGCCAGCGGCCCCGGGACTCAGGATCAGCCCCAGCATTTT,CASGPGTQDQPQHF
17,TRBV18,-,TRBJ1-6,-,TGTGCCAGCTCACCACCGCTATTCGGCTCCTATAATTCACCCCTCCACTTT,CASSPPLFGSYNSPLHF
19,TRBV4-3,-,TRBJ2-7,few,TGCGCCAGCAGCCAACACGACCGGCGGGACAGCACGATAACCTACGAGCAGTACTTC,CASSQHDRRDSTITYEQYF
15,TRBV7-9,-,TRBJ2-2,-,TGTGCCAGCAGCTTTGGGACAACCCACACCGGGGAGCTGTTTTTT,CASSFGTTHTGELFF
16,TRBV2,TRBD2,TRBJ2-3,-,TGTGCCAGCACTACCAAACGGAGCGGGGGGGCAGATACGCAGTATTTT,CASTTKRSGGADTQYF
13,TRBV7-2,-,TRBJ1-1,once,TGTGCCAGCAGCGTGTCCACGGTTACTGAAGCTTTCTTT,CASSVSTVTEAFF